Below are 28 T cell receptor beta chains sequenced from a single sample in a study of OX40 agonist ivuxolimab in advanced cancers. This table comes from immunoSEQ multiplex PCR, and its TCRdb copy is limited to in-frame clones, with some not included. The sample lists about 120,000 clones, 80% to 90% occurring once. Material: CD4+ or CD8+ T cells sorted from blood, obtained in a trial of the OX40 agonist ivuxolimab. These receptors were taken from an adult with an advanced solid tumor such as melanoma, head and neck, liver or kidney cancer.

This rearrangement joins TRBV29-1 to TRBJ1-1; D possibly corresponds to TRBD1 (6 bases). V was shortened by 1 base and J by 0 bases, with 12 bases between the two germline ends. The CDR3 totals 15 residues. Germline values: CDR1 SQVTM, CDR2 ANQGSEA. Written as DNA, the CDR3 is TGCAGCGTTGAAGGCGCGGACAGCATGAACACTGAAGCTTTCTTT. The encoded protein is CSVEGADSMNTEAFF.

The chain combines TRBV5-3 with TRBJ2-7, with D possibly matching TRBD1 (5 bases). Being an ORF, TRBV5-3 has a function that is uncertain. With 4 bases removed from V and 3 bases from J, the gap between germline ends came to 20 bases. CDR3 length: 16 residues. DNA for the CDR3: TGTGCCAGAAGCCCCCCGACAGCCCCGATACTCTACGAGCAGTACTTC. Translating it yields CARSPPTAPILYEQYF.

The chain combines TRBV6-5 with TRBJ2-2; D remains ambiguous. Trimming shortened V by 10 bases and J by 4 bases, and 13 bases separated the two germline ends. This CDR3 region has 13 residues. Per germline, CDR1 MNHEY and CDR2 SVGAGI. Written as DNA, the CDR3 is TGTGCCACCGCCCCACAGTTCACCGGGGAGCTGTTTTTT. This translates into CATAPQFTGELFF.

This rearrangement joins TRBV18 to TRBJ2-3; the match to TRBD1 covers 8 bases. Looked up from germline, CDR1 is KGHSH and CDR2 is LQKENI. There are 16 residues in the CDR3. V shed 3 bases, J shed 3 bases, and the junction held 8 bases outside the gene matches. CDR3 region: CASSPLTGAKTDTQYF. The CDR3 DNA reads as TGTGCCAGCTCACCCCTGACAGGGGCTAAGACAGATACGCAGTATTTT.

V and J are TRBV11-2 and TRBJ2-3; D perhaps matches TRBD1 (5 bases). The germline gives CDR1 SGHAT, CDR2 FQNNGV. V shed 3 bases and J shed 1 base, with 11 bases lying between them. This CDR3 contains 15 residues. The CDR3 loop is CASSFSGARTDTQYF. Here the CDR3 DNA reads TGTGCCAGCAGCTTTAGTGGGGCTCGCACAGATACGCAGTATTTT. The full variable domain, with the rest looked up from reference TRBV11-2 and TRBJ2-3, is EAGVAQSPRYKIIEKRQSVAFWCNPISGHATLYWYQQILGQGPKLLIQFQNNGVVDDSQLPKDRFSAERLKGVDSTLKIQPAKLEDSAVYLCASSFSGARTDTQYFGPGTRLTVL.

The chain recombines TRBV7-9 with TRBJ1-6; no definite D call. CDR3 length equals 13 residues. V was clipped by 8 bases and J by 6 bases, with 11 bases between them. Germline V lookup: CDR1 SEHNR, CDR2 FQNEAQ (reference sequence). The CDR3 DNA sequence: TGTGCCAGCGGAGCGGTCGGTAATTCACCCCTCCACTTT. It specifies CASGAVGNSPLHF.

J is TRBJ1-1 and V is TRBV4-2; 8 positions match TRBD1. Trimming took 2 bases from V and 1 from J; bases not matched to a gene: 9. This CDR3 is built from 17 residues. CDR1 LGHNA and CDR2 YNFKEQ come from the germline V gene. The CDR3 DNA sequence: TGTGCCAGCAGCCAATTGGCAGGGGGCGCCGGGAACACTGAAGCTTTCTTT. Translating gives CASSQLAGGAGNTEAFF.

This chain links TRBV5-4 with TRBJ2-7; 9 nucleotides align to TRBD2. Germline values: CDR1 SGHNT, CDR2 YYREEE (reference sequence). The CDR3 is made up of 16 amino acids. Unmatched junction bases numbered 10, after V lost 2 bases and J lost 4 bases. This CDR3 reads CASSFDLSGGPYEQYF. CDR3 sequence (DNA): TGTGCCAGCAGCTTCGACCTAAGCGGGGGGCCATACGAGCAGTACTTC.

The CDR3 sequence is CASSSETAGEQWEAFF. The CDR3 bases are TGTGCCAGCTCGTCGGAAACAGCAGGGGAACAGTGGGAAGCTTTCTTT. The chain links TRBV28 to TRBJ1-1; TRBD1 might be the D (6 bases). V lost 8 bases, J lost 8 bases, and 27 bases lay in between. The CDR3 is made up of 16 amino acids. The germline CDR1 and CDR2 sequences are MDHEN and SYDVKM.

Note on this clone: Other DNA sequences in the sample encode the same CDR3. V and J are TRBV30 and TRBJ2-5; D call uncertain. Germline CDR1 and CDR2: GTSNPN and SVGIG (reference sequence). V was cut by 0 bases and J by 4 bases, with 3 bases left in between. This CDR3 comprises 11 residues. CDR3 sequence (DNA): TGTGCCTGGAGTGTGGGAGAGACCCAGTACTTC. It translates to CAWSVGETQYF.

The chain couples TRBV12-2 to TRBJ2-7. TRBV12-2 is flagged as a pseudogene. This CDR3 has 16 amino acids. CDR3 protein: CASRLAKGGLSYEQYF. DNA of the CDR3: TGTGCAAGTCGCTTAGCGAAAGGGGGGCTTTCCTACGAGCAGTACTTC.

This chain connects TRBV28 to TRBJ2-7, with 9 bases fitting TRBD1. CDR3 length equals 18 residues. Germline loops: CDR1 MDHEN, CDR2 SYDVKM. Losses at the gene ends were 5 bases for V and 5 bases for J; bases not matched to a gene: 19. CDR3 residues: CASSPIQGARNLGNEQYF. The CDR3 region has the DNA TGTGCCAGCAGTCCCATACAGGGGGCGAGAAACTTGGGGAACGAGCAGTACTTC.

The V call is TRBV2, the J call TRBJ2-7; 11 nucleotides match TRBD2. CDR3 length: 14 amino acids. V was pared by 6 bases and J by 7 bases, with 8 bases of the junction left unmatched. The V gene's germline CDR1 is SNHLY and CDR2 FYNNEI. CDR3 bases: TGTGCCAGCAGCTTAGCGGGGGGGCCGGGTGAGCAGTACTTC. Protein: CASSLAGGPGEQYF.

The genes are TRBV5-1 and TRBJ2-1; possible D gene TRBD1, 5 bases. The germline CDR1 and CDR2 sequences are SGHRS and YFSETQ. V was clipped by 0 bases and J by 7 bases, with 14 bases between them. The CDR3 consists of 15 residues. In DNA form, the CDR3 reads TGCGCCAGCAGCTTGGCAGGGCTCCCATGGAATGAGCAGTTCTTC. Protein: CASSLAGLPWNEQFF.

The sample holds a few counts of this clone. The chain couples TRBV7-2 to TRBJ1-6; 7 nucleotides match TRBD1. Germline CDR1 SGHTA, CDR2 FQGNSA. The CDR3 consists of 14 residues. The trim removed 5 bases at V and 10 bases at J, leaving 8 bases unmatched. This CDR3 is CASSPGQVRSPLHF. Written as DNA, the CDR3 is TGTGCCAGCAGCCCTGGACAGGTACGGTCACCCCTCCACTTT.

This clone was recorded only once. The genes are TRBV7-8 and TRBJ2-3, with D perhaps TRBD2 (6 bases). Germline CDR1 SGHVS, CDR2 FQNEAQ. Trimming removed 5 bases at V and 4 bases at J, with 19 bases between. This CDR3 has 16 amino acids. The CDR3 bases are TGTGCCAGCAGCCTGTGGACGGGGGAAGAGGCAGATACGCAGTATTTT. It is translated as CASSLWTGEEADTQYF. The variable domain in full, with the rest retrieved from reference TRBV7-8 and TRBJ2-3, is GAGVSQSPRYKVAKRGQDVALRCDPISGHVSLFWYQQALGQGPEFLTYFQNEAQLDKSGLPSDRFFAERPEGSVSTLKIQRTQQEDSAVYLCASSLWTGEEADTQYFGPGTRLTVL.

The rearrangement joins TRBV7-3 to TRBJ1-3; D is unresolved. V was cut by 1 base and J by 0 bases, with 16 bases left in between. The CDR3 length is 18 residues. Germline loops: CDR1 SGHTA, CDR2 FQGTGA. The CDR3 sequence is CASSLKTYQHASGNTIYF. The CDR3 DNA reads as TGTGCCAGCAGCTTAAAAACATACCAACACGCCTCTGGAAACACCATATATTTT.

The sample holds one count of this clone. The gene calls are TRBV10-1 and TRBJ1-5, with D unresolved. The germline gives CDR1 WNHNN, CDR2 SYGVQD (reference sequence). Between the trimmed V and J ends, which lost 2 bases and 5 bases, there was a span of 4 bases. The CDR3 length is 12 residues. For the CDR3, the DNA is TGCGCCAGCAGTGAGATGGATCAGCCCCAGCATTTT. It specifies CASSEMDQPQHF.

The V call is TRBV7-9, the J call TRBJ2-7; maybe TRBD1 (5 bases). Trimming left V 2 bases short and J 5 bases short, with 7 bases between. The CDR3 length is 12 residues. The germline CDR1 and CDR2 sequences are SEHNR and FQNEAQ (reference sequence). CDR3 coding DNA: TGTGCCAGCAGCTTACAAGGGGACGAGCAGTACTTC. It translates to CASSLQGDEQYF.

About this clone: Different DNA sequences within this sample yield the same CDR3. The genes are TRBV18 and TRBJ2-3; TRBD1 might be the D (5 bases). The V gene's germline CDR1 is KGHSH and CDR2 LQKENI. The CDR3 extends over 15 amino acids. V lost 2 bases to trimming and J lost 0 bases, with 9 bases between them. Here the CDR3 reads CASSPGATSTDTQYF. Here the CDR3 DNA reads TGTGCCAGCTCACCAGGGGCTACTAGCACAGATACGCAGTATTTT. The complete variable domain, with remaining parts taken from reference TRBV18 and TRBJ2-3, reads NAGVMQNPRHLVRRRGQEARLRCSPMKGHSHVYWYRQLPEEGLKFMVYLQKENIIDESGMPKERFSAEFPKEGPSILRIQQVVRGDSAAYFCASSPGATSTDTQYFGPGTRLTVL.

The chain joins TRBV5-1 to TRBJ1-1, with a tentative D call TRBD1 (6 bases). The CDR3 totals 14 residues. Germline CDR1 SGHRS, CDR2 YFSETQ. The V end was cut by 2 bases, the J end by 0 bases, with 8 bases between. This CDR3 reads CASSFQGMNTEAFF. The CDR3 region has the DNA TGCGCCAGCAGCTTCCAGGGGATGAACACTGAAGCTTTCTTT.

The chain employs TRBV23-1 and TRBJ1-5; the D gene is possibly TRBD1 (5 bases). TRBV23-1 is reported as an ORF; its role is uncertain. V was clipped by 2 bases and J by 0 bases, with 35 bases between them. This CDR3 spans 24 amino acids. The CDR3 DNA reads TGCGCCAGCAGTCAACCCCCAGGCTTTATCTCCGGGGCCCACCGGGTTAATAGCAATCAGCCCCAGCATTTT. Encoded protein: CASSQPPGFISGAHRVNSNQPQHF.

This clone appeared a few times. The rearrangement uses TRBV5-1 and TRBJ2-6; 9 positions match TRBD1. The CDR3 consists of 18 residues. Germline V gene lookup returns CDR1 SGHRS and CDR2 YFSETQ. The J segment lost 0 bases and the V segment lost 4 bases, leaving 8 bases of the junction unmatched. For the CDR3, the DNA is TGCGCCAGCAGCACGGGGGGACAGGGTTCCTCTGGGGCCAACGTCCTGACTTTC. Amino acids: CASSTGGQGSSGANVLTF.

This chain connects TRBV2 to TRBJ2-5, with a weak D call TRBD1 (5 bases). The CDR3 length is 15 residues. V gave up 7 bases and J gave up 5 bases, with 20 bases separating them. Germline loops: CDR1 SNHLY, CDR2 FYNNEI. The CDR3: CASISGQIKGETQYF. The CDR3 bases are TGTGCCAGCATCTCGGGTCAAATTAAGGGGGAGACCCAGTACTTC.

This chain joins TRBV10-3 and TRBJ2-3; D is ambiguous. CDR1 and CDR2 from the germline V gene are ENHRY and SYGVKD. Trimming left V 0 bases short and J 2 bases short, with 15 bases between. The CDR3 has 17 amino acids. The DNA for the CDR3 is TGTGCCATCAGTGAGTCGACGGGTGGAGATCTCACAGATACGCAGTATTTT. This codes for CAISESTGGDLTDTQYF.

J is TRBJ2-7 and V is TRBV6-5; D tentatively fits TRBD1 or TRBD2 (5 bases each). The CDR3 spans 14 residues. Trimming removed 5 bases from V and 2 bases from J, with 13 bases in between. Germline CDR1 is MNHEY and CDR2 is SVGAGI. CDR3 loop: CASSARDVTYEQYF. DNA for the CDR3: TGTGCCAGCAGTGCACGGGACGTCACCTACGAGCAGTACTTC.

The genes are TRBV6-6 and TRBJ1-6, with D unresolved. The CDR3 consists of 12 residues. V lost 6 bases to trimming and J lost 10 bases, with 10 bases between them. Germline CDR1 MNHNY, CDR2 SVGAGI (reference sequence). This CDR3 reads CASSPVGSPLHF. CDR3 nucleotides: TGTGCCAGCAGCCCAGTAGGGTCACCCCTCCACTTT.

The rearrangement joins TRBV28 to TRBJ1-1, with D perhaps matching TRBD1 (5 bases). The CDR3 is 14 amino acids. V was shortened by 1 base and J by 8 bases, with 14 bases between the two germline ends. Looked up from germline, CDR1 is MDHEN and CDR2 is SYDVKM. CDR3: CASSLLGPPHEAFF. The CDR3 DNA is TGTGCCAGCAGTTTATTGGGACCACCTCACGAAGCTTTCTTT. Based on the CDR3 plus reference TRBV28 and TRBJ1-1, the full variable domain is DVKVTQSSRYLVKRTGEKVFLECVQDMDHENMFWYRQDPGLGLRLIYFSYDVKMKEKGDIPEGYSVSREKKERFSLILESASTNQTSMYLCASSLLGPPHEAFFGQGTRLTVV.